The 29 T cell receptor beta chains listed next were all sequenced from one sample in a study of blood T cell repertoires in COVID-19. Sequencing used immunoSEQ multiplex PCR; TCRdb keeps in-frame clones, though not all of them. The sample has around 30,000 clones; more than 85% are singletons. Source material: peripheral blood. The source is a man between 60 and 70 years old with acute or convalescent COVID-19.

V gene TRBV6-5 combines with J gene TRBJ2-7; D remains unclear. The germline V gene encodes CDR1 MNHEY and CDR2 SVGAGI. The germline V and J ends were trimmed by 3 bases and 7 bases, with 10 bases remaining between them. CDR3 length: 12 amino acids. The CDR3 loop reads CASSYGEREQYF. CDR3 sequence (DNA): TGTGCCAGCAGTTATGGTGAGAGGGAGCAGTACTTC.

This chain joins TRBV7-2 and TRBJ1-1, with D tentatively TRBD1 (5 bases). Germline V gene data show CDR1 as SGHTA and CDR2 as FQGNSA. Trimming removed 2 bases at V and 4 bases at J, with 14 bases between. The CDR3 contains 15 residues. The CDR3 reads CASSLISDRGTEAFF. CDR3 nucleotide sequence: TGTGCCAGCAGCTTAATTTCAGACAGAGGCACTGAAGCTTTCTTT.

CDR3 in amino acids: CASSPPRPGGNNIQYF. CDR3 nucleotides: TGTGCCAGCTCACCACCGCGTCCCGGGGGGAATAACATTCAGTACTTC. This chain links TRBV18 with TRBJ2-4; 7 bases align to TRBD2. Germline CDR1 is KGHSH and CDR2 is LQKENI. With V trimmed by 0 bases and J by 7 bases, 9 bases remained unmatched. This CDR3 region has 16 residues.

The chain is built from TRBV7-3 and TRBJ1-2; TRBD1 matches at 8 bases. The CDR3 extends over 15 amino acids. The ends lost 4 bases at V and 7 bases at J; junction bases unmatched: 11. Germline CDR1 reads SGHTA; CDR2 reads FQGTGA. Written as DNA, the CDR3 is TGTGCCAGCAGCTCTCCGGACAGGGTCGAAGTTGGCTACACCTTC. Residues: CASSSPDRVEVGYTF. The whole variable domain, remainder taken from reference TRBV7-3 and TRBJ1-2, is GAGVSQTPSNKVTEKGKYVELRCDPISGHTALYWYRQSLGQGPEFLIYFQGTGAADDSGLPNDRFFAVRPEGSVSTLKIQRTERGDSAVYLCASSSPDRVEVGYTFGSGTRLTVV.

A single count supports this clone. The chain has TRBV5-1 and TRBJ2-7, with D perhaps matching TRBD1 (6 bases). The CDR3 runs to 14 residues. Trimming took off 0 bases at V and 7 bases at J, with 14 bases between the two ends. Germline V lookup: CDR1 SGHRS, CDR2 YFSETQ. The CDR3 sequence is CASSLGVSGDEQYV. CDR3 in DNA: TGCGCCAGCAGCTTGGGGGTATCAGGGGATGAGCAGTACGTC.

The rearrangement uses TRBV4-3 and TRBJ2-3, with TRBD1 as a possible D gene (5 bases). Trimming removed 1 base from V and 3 bases from J, with 14 bases in between. This CDR3 is built from 16 residues. Germline V gene lookup returns CDR1 LGHNA and CDR2 YSLEER. CDR3 DNA sequence: TGCGCCAGCAGCCAAGGGTACAGGATAGAGACAGATACGCAGTATTTT. Translated, it gives CASSQGYRIETDTQYF.

The V call is TRBV28, the J call TRBJ1-2; D is uncertain. CDR3 length: 14 residues. V was shortened by 7 bases and J by 7 bases, with 19 bases between the two germline ends. Germline CDR1 reads MDHEN; CDR2 reads SYDVKM. The chain's CDR3 is CASTATLGGGGYTF. Written as DNA, the CDR3 is TGTGCCAGCACTGCTACACTGGGAGGCGGTGGCTACACCTTC.

The chain carries TRBV6-2 or TRBV6-3 and TRBJ2-3; 8 bases match TRBD1. CDR1 is MNHEY and CDR2 is SVGEGT in the germline V gene. The CDR3 extends over 15 amino acids. V was clipped by 4 bases and J by 3 bases; unmatched bases: 6. The CDR3 DNA sequence: TGTGCCAGCAGTTCCAGGGGGCGCGGGACAGATACGCAGTATTTT. Translated, it gives CASSSRGRGTDTQYF.

The chain carries TRBV15 and TRBJ2-1; the match to TRBD2 covers 9 bases. There are 18 residues in the CDR3. V lost 0 bases, J lost 4 bases, and 10 bases stayed unmatched. Germline V gives CDR1 LNHNV, CDR2 YYDKDF (reference sequence). CDR3 sequence: CATSRDWGSGSGYNEQFF. The CDR3 region has the DNA TGTGCCACCAGCAGAGATTGGGGTAGCGGGAGCGGTTACAATGAGCAGTTCTTC.

This rearrangement joins TRBV29-1 to TRBJ1-2; 7 nucleotides agree with TRBD1. The V segment lost 4 bases and the J segment 0 bases; nucleotides outside the gene matches: 5. Per the germline V gene, CDR1 is SQVTM and CDR2 is ANQGSEA. CDR3 length: 14 amino acids. CDR3 residues: CSVVGTAPNYGYTF. The CDR3 nucleotides read TGCAGCGTTGTGGGGACAGCCCCTAACTATGGCTACACCTTC.

The J gene is TRBJ1-2, the V gene TRBV7-9, with unresolved D. Trimming removed 3 bases at V and 4 bases at J, with 9 bases between. This CDR3 is built from 13 residues. Germline V gives CDR1 SEHNR, CDR2 FQNEAQ (reference sequence). The DNA of the CDR3 is TGTGCCAGCAGCTTGTCAGGTCGCTATGGCTACACCTTC. It encodes CASSLSGRYGYTF.

The chain has TRBV6-5 and TRBJ1-2; unclear D gene. Germline values: CDR1 MNHEY, CDR2 SVGAGI. The CDR3 runs 13 residues. V dropped 6 bases and J dropped 8 bases, with 16 bases sitting between them. CDR3 region: CASSTPGTKGYTF. CDR3 coding DNA: TGTGCCAGCAGCACTCCGGGAACGAAGGGCTACACCTTC.

This chain joins TRBV4-2 and TRBJ1-3; tentatively, D is TRBD1 (5 bases). Trimming removed 1 base at V and 4 bases at J, with 11 bases between. Germline values: CDR1 LGHNA, CDR2 YNFKEQ. The CDR3 extends over 15 amino acids. CDR3 region: CASSQAGGTGNTIYF. Written as DNA, the CDR3 is TGTGCCAGCAGCCAAGCGGGGGGAACAGGAAACACCATATATTTT.

V is TRBV18 and J is TRBJ1-5; tentatively, D is TRBD1 (5 bases). The CDR3 runs 14 residues. The germline V gene encodes CDR1 KGHSH and CDR2 LQKENI. With 3 bases removed from V and 4 bases from J, the gap between germline ends came to 10 bases. The CDR3 sequence is CASSPTGGNQPQHF. DNA of the CDR3: TGTGCCAGCTCACCGACCGGGGGAAATCAGCCCCAGCATTTT.

The V call is TRBV25-1, the J call TRBJ1-1, with D tentatively TRBD1 (6 bases). V lost 4 bases and J 1 base, leaving 19 bases between the germline ends. This CDR3 contains 17 residues. Per the germline V gene, CDR1 is MGHDK and CDR2 is SYGVNS. The CDR3: CASSASRGFGPNTEAFF. Here the CDR3 DNA reads TGTGCCAGCAGTGCCTCCAGGGGCTTCGGTCCGAACACTGAAGCTTTCTTT.

The chain recombines TRBV5-1 with TRBJ2-2; TRBD2 matches 15 bases. This CDR3 has 19 amino acids. V lost 5 bases, J lost 5 bases, and 13 bases stayed unmatched. The germline V gene encodes CDR1 SGHRS and CDR2 YFSETQ. The CDR3, as DNA: TGCGCCAGCAGTAAATCGGGACTAGCGGGAGGTGCTGGGACCGGGGAGCTGTTTTTT. Protein: CASSKSGLAGGAGTGELFF.

V and J are TRBV11-2 and TRBJ1-5; TRBD1 matches at 8 bases. The junction had 6 bases not matched to a gene; V was cut back by 1 base and J by 7 bases. Per germline, CDR1 SGHAT and CDR2 FQNNGV. This CDR3 region has 15 residues. The CDR3 region is CASSLGTGGGQPQHF. As DNA, the CDR3 is TGTGCCAGCAGCTTAGGCACAGGGGGGGGACAGCCCCAGCATTTT.

The gene calls are TRBV29-1 and TRBJ2-1; the match to TRBD2 covers 8 bases. V gave up 6 bases and J gave up 6 bases; unmatched junction bases: 10. CDR1 is SQVTM, CDR2 ANQGSEA, per germline. The CDR3 runs to 14 residues. The CDR3 nucleotides read TGCAGCGTCGGCGGGGTAGCGGGGTTCAATGAGCAGTTCTTC. Translation: CSVGGVAGFNEQFF.

The rearrangement uses TRBV14 and TRBJ2-7; 7 nucleotides agree with TRBD1. The V and J ends lost 5 bases and 3 bases, in that order; junction bases with no gene match: 10. This CDR3 spans 15 amino acids. Germline V lookup: CDR1 SGHDN, CDR2 FVKESK. CDR3 region: CASSGTGQNSYEQYF. The DNA for the CDR3 is TGTGCCAGCAGCGGAACGGGACAGAATAGCTACGAGCAGTACTTC.

V is TRBV6-5 and J is TRBJ2-1; 8 nucleotides align to TRBD2. CDR1 is MNHEY and CDR2 is SVGAGI in the germline V gene. Trimming took 6 bases from V and 3 from J; bases not matched to a gene: 1. This CDR3 is built from 13 residues. The CDR3, as DNA: TGTGCCAGCAGCACTAGCGGCTACAATGAGCAGTTCTTC. Translation: CASSTSGYNEQFF.

This chain connects TRBV7-8 to TRBJ1-1, with D perhaps TRBD1 (5 bases). CDR3 size: 15 residues. The germline V and J ends were trimmed by 3 bases and 3 bases, with 14 bases remaining between them. Germline-derived CDR1 and CDR2 are SGHVS and FQNEAQ. CDR3 nucleotides: TGTGCCAGCAGCTTTAGTTGGGGCAGGGACACTGAAGCTTTCTTT. Encoded protein: CASSFSWGRDTEAFF.

For the CDR3, the DNA is TGTGCCAGCAGCCCCACTCTACCGCGGACAGATACGCAGTATTTT. Its protein is CASSPTLPRTDTQYF. The chain recombines TRBV5-5 with TRBJ2-3; no definite D call. This CDR3 has 15 residues. Trimming stripped 4 bases from V and 3 bases from J, with 15 bases between. Per the germline V gene, CDR1 is SGHKS and CDR2 is YYEKEE (reference sequence).

The chain carries TRBV14 and TRBJ2-5; 11 bases agree with TRBD2. Losses at the gene ends were 1 base for V and 4 bases for J; bases not matched to a gene: 2. This CDR3 spans 15 amino acids. Germline lookup yields CDR1 SGHDN and CDR2 FVKESK. In DNA form, the CDR3 reads TGTGCCAGCAGCCAAGGGCTAGCGGGAGGAGAGACCCAGTACTTC. As protein: CASSQGLAGGETQYF. The complete variable domain, with remaining parts taken from reference TRBV14 and TRBJ2-5, reads EAGVTQFPSHSVIEKGQTVTLRCDPISGHDNLYWYRRVMGKEIKFLLHFVKESKQDESGMPNNRFLAERTGGTYSTLKVQPAELEDSGVYFCASSQGLAGGETQYFGPGTRLLVL.

The V gene is TRBV11-3, the J gene TRBJ1-1, with a tentative D call TRBD1 (6 bases). V lost 3 bases and J 7 bases, leaving 12 bases between the germline ends. Germline V gene sequence: CDR1 SGHNT, CDR2 YENEEA. The CDR3 totals 13 residues. CDR3 in amino acids: CASSLDRRYEAFF. DNA of the CDR3: TGTGCCAGCAGCTTGGACAGACGGTATGAAGCTTTCTTT.

V is TRBV5-4 and J is TRBJ2-1; 7 bases line up with TRBD2. Trimming at V came to 3 bases and at J to 3 bases, leaving 12 bases not matched to a gene. Germline loops: CDR1 SGHNT, CDR2 YYREEE (reference sequence). This CDR3 contains 17 residues. This CDR3 is CASSSASGGSSYNEQFF. Here the CDR3 DNA reads TGTGCCAGCAGCTCGGCCTCGGGAGGCTCAAGCTACAATGAGCAGTTCTTC.

The chain has TRBV5-1 and TRBJ2-2; 8 nucleotides line up with TRBD1. The CDR3 runs to 15 residues. V lost 3 bases, J lost 4 bases, and 5 bases stayed unmatched. Germline lookup yields CDR1 SGHRS and CDR2 YFSETQ. In DNA, the CDR3 is TGCGCCAGCAGCTCCAGGGGGCGCGGCACCGGGGAGCTGTTTTTT. Its translation is CASSSRGRGTGELFF.

This chain joins TRBV11-2 and TRBJ2-7; D not resolved. Germline assignment: CDR1 SGHAT and CDR2 FQNNGV. V was shortened by 8 bases and J by 2 bases, with 16 bases between the two germline ends. The CDR3 extends over 14 amino acids. As DNA, the CDR3 is TGTGCCAGCCAACGAGGCCGCAGTACCTACGAGCAGTACTTC. It specifies CASQRGRSTYEQYF.

The chain has TRBV7-9 and TRBJ2-1; 8 nucleotides match TRBD1. Per the germline V gene, CDR1 is SEHNR and CDR2 is FQNEAQ (reference sequence). V shed 5 bases and J 6 bases; nucleotides not matched to a gene: 6. The CDR3 loop spans 14 amino acids. The CDR3 DNA sequence: TGTGCCAGCAGCCAGGACAGGGCCCCCAATGAGCAGTTCTTC. This codes for CASSQDRAPNEQFF.

This chain uses TRBV11-3 with TRBJ2-7, with TRBD2 matching over 13 bases. The CDR3 extends over 14 amino acids. Per germline, CDR1 SGHNT and CDR2 YENEEA. The V segment lost 6 bases and the J segment 5 bases; nucleotides outside the gene matches: 4. CDR3 region: CASRLTSGRDEQYF. In nucleotides, the CDR3 is TGTGCCAGCAGGCTAACTAGCGGGAGGGACGAGCAGTACTTC.